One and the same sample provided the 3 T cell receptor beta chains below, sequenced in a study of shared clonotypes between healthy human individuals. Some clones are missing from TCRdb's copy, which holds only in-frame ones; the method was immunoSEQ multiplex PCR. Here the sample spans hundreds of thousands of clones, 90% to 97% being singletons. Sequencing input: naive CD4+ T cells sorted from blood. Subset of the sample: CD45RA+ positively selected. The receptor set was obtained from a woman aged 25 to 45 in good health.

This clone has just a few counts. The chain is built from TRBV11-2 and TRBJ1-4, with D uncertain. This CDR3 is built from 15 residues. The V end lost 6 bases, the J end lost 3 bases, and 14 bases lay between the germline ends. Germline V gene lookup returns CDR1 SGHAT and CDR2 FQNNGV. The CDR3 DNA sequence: TGTGCCAGCAGACTAACGGCTTCACCTAATGAAAAACTGTTTTTT. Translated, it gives CASRLTASPNEKLFF.

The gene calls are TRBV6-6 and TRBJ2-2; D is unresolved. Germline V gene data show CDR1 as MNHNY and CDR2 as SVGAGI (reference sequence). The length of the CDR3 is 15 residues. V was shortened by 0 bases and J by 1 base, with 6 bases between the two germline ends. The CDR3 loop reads CASSYSGKNTGELFF. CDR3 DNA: TGTGCCAGCAGTTACTCGGGCAAGAACACCGGGGAGCTGTTTTTT.

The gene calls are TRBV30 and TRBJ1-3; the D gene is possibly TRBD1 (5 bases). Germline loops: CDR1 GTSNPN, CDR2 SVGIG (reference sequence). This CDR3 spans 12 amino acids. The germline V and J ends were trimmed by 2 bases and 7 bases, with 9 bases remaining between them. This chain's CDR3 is CAWSTGDNTIYF. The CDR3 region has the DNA TGTGCCTGGAGTACCGGGGACAACACCATATATTTT.